A selection of T cell receptor beta chains follows, all from one sample in a study of shared clonotypes between healthy human individuals. Using immunoSEQ multiplex PCR, the repertoire was profiled, and TCRdb retains in-frame clones only, with some absent. Among some 2,000,000 clones listed, 95% were seen once. The material sequenced was naive CD4+ T cells sorted from blood. These receptors all stem from a man between 18 and 35 years old in good health. CDR3s include the opening cysteine and the closing phenylalanine or tryptophan. The D gene is left open where the match is weak. Some rows mark clone size as missing; the rest say once, few, many or name a class of expanded clone.

V gene: TRBV11-2; clone size: once; J gene: TRBJ1-4; D gene: TRBD1; CDR3 DNA: TGTGCCAGCAGCTCGCGCAGCGGACAGGAAGCGGGCGGCGAAAAACTGTTTTTT; CDR3 protein: CASSSRSGQEAGGEKLFF
V gene: TRBV30; clone size: once; J gene: TRBJ2-7; D gene: .; CDR3 DNA: TGTGCCTGGAGTGTACCTTATCCTAGCTCACGGGTAAGGTCCTACGAGCAGTACTTC; CDR3 protein: CAWSVPYPSSRVRSYEQYF
V gene: TRBV6-1; clone size: .; J gene: TRBJ1-1; D gene: .; CDR3 DNA: TGTGCCAGCAGCGAAAAAACCCGGGGGGGGATGAACACTGAAGCTTTCTTT; CDR3 protein: CASSEKTRGGMNTEAFF
V gene: TRBV10-1; clone size: .; J gene: TRBJ1-1; D gene: .; CDR3 DNA: TGCGCCAGCAGTAGTCAAGTGAACACTGAAGCTTTCTTT; CDR3 protein: CASSSQVNTEAFF
V gene: TRBV7-9; clone size: .; J gene: TRBJ1-3; D gene: .; CDR3 DNA: TGTGCCAGCAGCTTCCCTGGAAACACCATATATTTT; CDR3 protein: CASSFPGNTIYF
V gene: TRBV5-8; clone size: .; J gene: TRBJ1-5; D gene: .; CDR3 DNA: TGTGCCAGCAGCTTGGTGGACAGCAATCAGCCCCAGCATTTT; CDR3 protein: CASSLVDSNQPQHF
V gene: TRBV19; clone size: .; J gene: TRBJ2-7; D gene: TRBD2; CDR3 DNA: TGTGCCAGTAGGTCACTAGCGGGGTCTCGCGAGCAGTACTTC; CDR3 protein: CASRSLAGSREQYF
V gene: TRBV9; clone size: once; J gene: TRBJ2-1; D gene: TRBD2; CDR3 DNA: TGTGCCAGCAGCGTAGCTCCGGGACTAGCGGCACACAATGAGCAGTTCTTC; CDR3 protein: CASSVAPGLAAHNEQFF
V gene: TRBV6-1; clone size: .; J gene: TRBJ2-1; D gene: .; CDR3 DNA: TGTGCCAGCTGCCGGGACTCCTCCTACAATGAGCAGTTCTTC; CDR3 protein: CASCRDSSYNEQFF
V gene: TRBV10-3; clone size: .; J gene: TRBJ1-4; D gene: .; CDR3 DNA: TGTGCCATCGGCGGGGTGGGAGAAAAACTGTTTTTT; CDR3 protein: CAIGGVGEKLFF
V gene: TRBV7-9; clone size: .; J gene: TRBJ2-7; D gene: .; CDR3 DNA: TGTGCCAGCAGCCCACAGGTCATCACTGAGCAGTACTTC; CDR3 protein: CASSPQVITEQYF
V gene: TRBV27; clone size: .; J gene: TRBJ1-1; D gene: .; CDR3 DNA: TGTGCCAGCAGTTTATCGTGGGGGATTGAAGCTTTCTTT; CDR3 protein: CASSLSWGIEAFF
V gene: TRBV18; clone size: .; J gene: TRBJ2-1; D gene: TRBD2; CDR3 DNA: TGTGCCAGCTCACCAACCCCCTCCGTAGCGGGGGGGCTCTACAATGAGCAGTTCTTC; CDR3 protein: CASSPTPSVAGGLYNEQFF
V gene: TRBV28; clone size: few; J gene: TRBJ1-5; D gene: .; CDR3 DNA: TGTGCCAGCAGCCAAACGCGGGGGGGCAATCAGCCCCAGCATTTT; CDR3 protein: CASSQTRGGNQPQHF
V gene: TRBV28; clone size: once; J gene: TRBJ2-1; D gene: .; CDR3 DNA: TGTGCCAGCATCTCACGGCCGGGAAATGAGCAGTTCTTC; CDR3 protein: CASISRPGNEQFF
V gene: TRBV5-1; clone size: .; J gene: TRBJ2-3; D gene: .; CDR3 DNA: TGCGCCAGCAGCTTCCCAGGGAATAGAGATACGCAGTATTTT; CDR3 protein: CASSFPGNRDTQYF
V gene: TRBV5-1; clone size: .; J gene: TRBJ2-1; D gene: TRBD2; CDR3 DNA: TGCGCCAGCAGCTTGGATCCTAGCGGGTACAATGAGCAGTTCTTC; CDR3 protein: CASSLDPSGYNEQFF
V gene: TRBV28; clone size: .; J gene: TRBJ1-5; D gene: .; CDR3 DNA: TGTGCCAGCAGTTCTCTGGGCGCCAATCAGCCCCAGCATTTT; CDR3 protein: CASSSLGANQPQHF
V gene: TRBV11-2; clone size: .; J gene: TRBJ2-7; D gene: .; CDR3 DNA: TGTGCCAGCAGCTCTCAGACTTTCTCCTACGAGCAGTACTTC; CDR3 protein: CASSSQTFSYEQYF
V gene: TRBV7-3; clone size: .; J gene: TRBJ1-1; D gene: TRBD1; CDR3 DNA: TGTGCCAGTCAGGGGGCCCACACTGAAGCTTTCTTT; CDR3 protein: CASQGAHTEAFF
V gene: TRBV4-3; clone size: .; J gene: TRBJ1-3; D gene: .; CDR3 DNA: TGCGCCAGCAGCCTTTACCCCGGGTCTCTATATTTT; CDR3 protein: CASSLYPGSLYF
V gene: TRBV5-1; clone size: .; J gene: TRBJ2-1; D gene: TRBD2; CDR3 DNA: TGCGCCAGCAGCTTGGGACTAGCGCGCGGCAATGAGCAGTTCTTC; CDR3 protein: CASSLGLARGNEQFF
V gene: TRBV6-5; clone size: .; J gene: TRBJ2-4; D gene: TRBD2; CDR3 DNA: TGTGCCAGCAGTTACTCGTTCGAGCGGGAGGCCATTCAGTACTTC; CDR3 protein: CASSYSFEREAIQYF
V gene: TRBV2; clone size: once; J gene: TRBJ1-4; D gene: .; CDR3 DNA: TGTGCCAGCAGTGAAGCGGTACGACGCGCTAGTGAAAAACTGTTTTTT; CDR3 protein: CASSEAVRRASEKLFF
V gene: TRBV6-1; clone size: .; J gene: TRBJ1-2; D gene: TRBD1; CDR3 DNA: TGTGCCAGCAGGAGGGAGGACAGGCAAGGCTACACCTTC; CDR3 protein: CASRREDRQGYTF
V gene: TRBV6-7; clone size: .; J gene: TRBJ2-3; D gene: TRBD2; CDR3 DNA: TGTGCCAGCAGTTACTCGACTAGCGGGAAAACGAAGGATACGCAGTATTTT; CDR3 protein: CASSYSTSGKTKDTQYF
V gene: TRBV2; clone size: .; J gene: TRBJ1-1; D gene: .; CDR3 DNA: TGTGCCAGCAGTACCTCTCTTACTGAAGCTTTCTTT; CDR3 protein: CASSTSLTEAFF
V gene: TRBV15; clone size: .; J gene: TRBJ1-3; D gene: .; CDR3 DNA: TGTGCCACCAGCAGAGACCCGGGGACAGGAAACACCATATATTTT; CDR3 protein: CATSRDPGTGNTIYF
V gene: TRBV4-1; clone size: .; J gene: TRBJ2-5; D gene: .; CDR3 DNA: TGCGCCAGCAGCCCAACGGGGGGCAGGGAGACCCAGTACTTC; CDR3 protein: CASSPTGGRETQYF
V gene: TRBV7-2; clone size: .; J gene: TRBJ2-7; D gene: .; CDR3 DNA: TGTGCCAGCAGCTTGCGCCTTGGGGGGCTATACTTC; CDR3 protein: CASSLRLGGLYF
V gene: TRBV5-1; clone size: .; J gene: TRBJ2-3; D gene: .; CDR3 DNA: TGCGCCAGCAGCTTGCCCGCTCGTCGGTTAGCAGGAGATACGCAGTATTTT; CDR3 protein: CASSLPARRLAGDTQYF
V gene: TRBV7-8; clone size: .; J gene: TRBJ1-4; D gene: .; CDR3 DNA: TGTGCCAGCAGCTTAGTCTCCGGGAACGGGGAAAAACTGTTTTTT; CDR3 protein: CASSLVSGNGEKLFF
V gene: TRBV5-8; clone size: .; J gene: TRBJ2-5; D gene: .; CDR3 DNA: TGTGCCAGCAGCTCCGGAGGCTCTAACAGGTCCCAGTACTTC; CDR3 protein: CASSSGGSNRSQYF
V gene: TRBV7-2; clone size: .; J gene: TRBJ2-7; D gene: .; CDR3 DNA: TGTGCCAGCAGCTTGGGGAACGAGCAGTACTTC; CDR3 protein: CASSLGNEQYF
V gene: TRBV5-1; clone size: .; J gene: TRBJ2-5; D gene: TRBD2; CDR3 DNA: TGCGCCAGCAGCTTGGAAAACGGACTAGCGGGAGGAGAGACCCAGTACTTC; CDR3 protein: CASSLENGLAGGETQYF
V gene: TRBV6-5; clone size: .; J gene: TRBJ2-7; D gene: .; CDR3 DNA: TGTGCCAGCAGAAGACTCAACTCCTACGAGCAGTACTTC; CDR3 protein: CASRRLNSYEQYF
V gene: TRBV5-6; clone size: .; J gene: TRBJ2-2; D gene: .; CDR3 DNA: TGTGCCAGCAGCTTTTATCGAACGGGGAACACCGGGGAGCTGTTTTTT; CDR3 protein: CASSFYRTGNTGELFF
V gene: TRBV5-1; clone size: .; J gene: TRBJ1-3; D gene: .; CDR3 DNA: TGCGCCAGCAGCTTGGCCGACCTGAACACCATATATTTT; CDR3 protein: CASSLADLNTIYF
V gene: TRBV11-2; clone size: once; J gene: TRBJ2-5; D gene: .; CDR3 DNA: TGTGCCAGCAGCCGAGGGGAGACCCAGTACTTC; CDR3 protein: CASSRGETQYF
V gene: TRBV7-8; clone size: .; J gene: TRBJ1-1; D gene: .; CDR3 DNA: TGTGCCAGCGGTTCTCATCTTCGCGCTGAAGCTTTCTTT; CDR3 protein: CASGSHLRAEAFF
V gene: TRBV2; clone size: .; J gene: TRBJ2-2; D gene: .; CDR3 DNA: TGTGCCAGCAGTGAAGTAGGCGCCGGGGAGCTGTTTTTT; CDR3 protein: CASSEVGAGELFF
V gene: TRBV27; clone size: .; J gene: TRBJ1-5; D gene: .; CDR3 DNA: TGTGCCAGCAGTTTACGGGACACTCAGCCCCAGCATTTT; CDR3 protein: CASSLRDTQPQHF
V gene: TRBV2; clone size: .; J gene: TRBJ1-5; D gene: .; CDR3 DNA: TGTGCCAGCAGCTCCGACACTAGCAATCAGCCCCAGCATTTT; CDR3 protein: CASSSDTSNQPQHF
V gene: TRBV7-6; clone size: .; J gene: TRBJ2-7; D gene: .; CDR3 DNA: TGTGCCAGCAGCACCCGAAAGGAGTCCACGCAGTACTTC; CDR3 protein: CASSTRKESTQYF
V gene: TRBV15; clone size: .; J gene: TRBJ2-5; D gene: .; CDR3 DNA: TGTGCCACCAGCAGAGATCGAGGAGAGACCCAGTACTTC; CDR3 protein: CATSRDRGETQYF